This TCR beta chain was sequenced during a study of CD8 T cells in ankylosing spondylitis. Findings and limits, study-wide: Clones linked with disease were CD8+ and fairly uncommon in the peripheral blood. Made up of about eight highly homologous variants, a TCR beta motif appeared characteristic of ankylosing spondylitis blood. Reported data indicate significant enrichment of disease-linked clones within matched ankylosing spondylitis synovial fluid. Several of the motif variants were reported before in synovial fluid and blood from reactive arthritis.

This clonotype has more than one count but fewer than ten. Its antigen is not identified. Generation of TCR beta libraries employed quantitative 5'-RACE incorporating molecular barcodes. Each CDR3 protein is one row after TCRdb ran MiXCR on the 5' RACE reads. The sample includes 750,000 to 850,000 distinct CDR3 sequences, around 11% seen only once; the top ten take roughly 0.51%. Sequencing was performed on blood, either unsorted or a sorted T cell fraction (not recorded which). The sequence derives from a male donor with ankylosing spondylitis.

The DNA for the CDR3 is TGCAGTGCTAGAGATTTCAGGGAGTCCTACAATGAGCAGTTCTTC. This translates into CSARDFRESYNEQFF. The chain links TRBV20-1 to TRBJ2-1; possibly TRBD1 or TRBD2 for D (5 bases each). The CDR3 length is 15 residues. V lost 0 bases, J lost 1 base, and 10 bases lay in between. CDR1 and CDR2 (germline): DFQATT, SNEGSKA (reference sequence).